The present entry profiles one T cell receptor (beta chain) with its context. This clone was picked up a small number of times. Its antigen is currently not known. No much larger clonotype is one base removed from it; base qualities were not supplied. The data derive from a study of shared clonotypes between healthy human individuals (dated by TCRdb to about 2020). Background for the entire study: The cohort included three men and a couple of women between 18 and 49 years of age. Per donor, three plates each were used for CD4 naive and CD4 memory, two for CD8 naive, and one for CD8 memory. To estimate repertoire size and how much clonotype sharing occurs between individuals, the study deeply sequenced the blood TCR repertoires of 5 or 6 healthy adults. To increase sequencing depth and limit assay-specific biases, different laboratories used diverse techniques to prepare libraries and sequence TCR repertoires. Leukapheresis yielded between about 0.94 and 10 billion PBMCs per donor. Summary of the overall study and its limitations: Pairwise subsampling indicated that sequencing depth was expected to affect the degree of clonotype sharing among donors. The small number of donors limited the genetic and exposure-history diversity represented. Sampling was restricted to blood, and TCR repertoires in tissue are likely to differ from TCR repertoires in blood. Clonotypes shared by all four sorted-subset donors showed higher generation probabilities than non-shared clonotypes. Naive subsets generally had larger estimated clonotype richness than memory subsets did. Incomplete sequencing was indicated by rarefaction of sorted-subset datasets, despite the large sequencing depth. When several donors were compared, the shared fraction of clonotypes was about 5% for naive CD4, 3% to 4% for naive CD8, 2% to 2.5% for memory CD4, and around 0.4% for memory CD8.

Healthy HIV-negative adults with no recently reported acute infections or vaccinations were included as donors. All donors were Caucasian adults living in Nashville, Tennessee, USA. Magnetic negative selection was used to enrich CD4+ T cells, after which naive cells were positively selected on CD45RA and the negative fraction became the memory subset. Blood was obtained by leukapheresis, after which PBMCs were separated by Ficoll-Histopaque density gradient centrifugation and cryopreserved in liquid nitrogen vapor phase. Purity and quantity of every magnetically sorted T cell population were checked by analytical flow cytometry. Genomic DNA was isolated from each sorted fraction and quantified by UV absorbance on a Nanodrop 2000c. CDR1 and CDR2, per the germline V gene (reference sequence), are GTSNPN and SVGIG. Reading from cysteine to phenylalanine, the CDR3 counts 10 amino acids. The read is trimmed to its CDR3 DNA, 30 bases read in frame from base 1. The junction shows trimming of 3 bases on V and 11 bases on J, plus 10 bases between the germline ends.

Using the deep immunoSEQ assay, multiplex PCR amplified TCR CDR3 regions from genomic DNA. Extracted genomic DNA from each cell subset was spread evenly across all wells of several immunoSEQ 96-well plates, with each plate serving as a replicate. For sorted subsets, around 200 ng genomic DNA, equal to 25,000 to 35,000 T cell genomes, was loaded into each replicate PCR. The purified libraries were quantified using a Qubit 3.0 fluorometer, sized with a Bioanalyzer 2100, and then quantified again using the KAPA Library Quantification kit. Every immunoSEQ 96-well plate was sequenced on a separate single-read 150-cycle Illumina NextSeq 550 flow cell. The authors' pipeline ran thus. Because only junctional sequences without quality scores were contained in the immunoSEQ output, filtering matching that applied to full-length reads could not be performed. To assign V/J genes and CDR3, sequences were annotated using PyIR, a Python wrapper for IgBLAST v1.9, with IMGT germline references. Reads were removed for weak V/J assignments (E-value above 1e-6), missing CDR3, stop codons, out-of-frame junctions, or ambiguous translated residues. A V3J clonotype was defined by an identical inferred V gene, J gene, and CDR3 amino acid sequence. Percentage overlap between repertoires was computed as shared unique clonotypes divided by the size of the smaller repertoire. Three approaches were used to assess repertoire richness: RTK rarefaction, the Chao1 estimator, and Recon v2.1 estimates of unobserved clonotypes. For all TCRbeta clonotypes obtained by the gDNA method from four donors, generation probabilities were computed with OLGA. The table was pulled from immuneACCESS by TCRdb, which kept in-frame rearrangements only. Such tables lose some clones; where checked, under half of the loss comes from unresolved V genes, and the rest has no known cause. V, J and clone size are those of that table, while D and trimming were read from the DNA. In this sample the table shows under 1,100,000 clones, roughly 70% of which occur a single time. The ten largest account for 1.5% of the sample.

The TCR comes from a man aged 18 to 29 in good health. Input material: memory CD4+ T cells sorted from blood. The cell subset or site label corresponds to: CD45RA-negative fraction. The chain links TRBV30 with TRBJ1-1, and possibly TRBD1, on 5 matching bases. The CDR3: CAWRGEGAFF. The bases are TGTGCCTGGAGAGGGGAAGGGGCTTTCTTT. The full variable domain, completed from the reference TRBV30 and TRBJ1-1 proteins outside the CDR3, reads SQTIHQWPATLVQPVGSPLSLECTVEGTSNPNLYWYRQAAGRGLQLLFYSVGIGQISSEVPQNLSASRPQDRQFILSSKKLLLSDSGFYLCAWRGEGAFFGQGTRLTVV.